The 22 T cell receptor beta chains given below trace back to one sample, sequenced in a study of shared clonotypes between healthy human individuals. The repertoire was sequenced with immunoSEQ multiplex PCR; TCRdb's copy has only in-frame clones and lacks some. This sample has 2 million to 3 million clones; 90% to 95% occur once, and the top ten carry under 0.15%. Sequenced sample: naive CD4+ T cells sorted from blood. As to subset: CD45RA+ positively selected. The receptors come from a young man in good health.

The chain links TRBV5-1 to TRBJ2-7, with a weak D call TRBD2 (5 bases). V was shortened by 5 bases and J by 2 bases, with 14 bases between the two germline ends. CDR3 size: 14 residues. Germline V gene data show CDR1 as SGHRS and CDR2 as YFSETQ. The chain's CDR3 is CASSGVGVPYEQYF. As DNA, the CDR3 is TGCGCCAGCAGTGGGGTGGGAGTTCCCTACGAGCAGTACTTC.

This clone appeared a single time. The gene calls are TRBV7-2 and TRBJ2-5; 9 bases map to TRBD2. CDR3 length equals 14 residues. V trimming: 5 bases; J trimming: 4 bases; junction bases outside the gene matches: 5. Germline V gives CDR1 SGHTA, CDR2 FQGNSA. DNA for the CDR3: TGTGCCAGCAGCCCATCGACTAGCGGAGAGACCCAGTACTTC. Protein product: CASSPSTSGETQYF.

The DNA of the CDR3 is TGTGCCAGCGGGATCCAGGGGAGGGGAAAACTGTTTTTT. Residues: CASGIQGRGKLFF. The V and J genes are TRBV7-2 and TRBJ1-4, with D possibly TRBD1 on 6 matching bases. The germline V and J ends were trimmed by 8 bases and 10 bases, with 17 bases remaining between them. This CDR3 region has 13 residues. In germline, CDR1 is SGHTA, CDR2 FQGNSA.

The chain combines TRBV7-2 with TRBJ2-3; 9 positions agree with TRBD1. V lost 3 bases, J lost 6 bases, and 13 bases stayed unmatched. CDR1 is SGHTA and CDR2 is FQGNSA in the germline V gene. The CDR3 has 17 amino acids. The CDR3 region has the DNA TGTGCCAGCAGCTTCGACCCGGTGGGACAGGGTCAGGATACGCAGTATTTT. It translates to CASSFDPVGQGQDTQYF.

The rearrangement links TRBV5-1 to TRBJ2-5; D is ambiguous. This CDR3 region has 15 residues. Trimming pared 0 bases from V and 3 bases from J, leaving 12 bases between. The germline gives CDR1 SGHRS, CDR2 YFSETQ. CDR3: CASSLVFRQEETQYF. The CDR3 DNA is TGCGCCAGCAGCTTGGTCTTCCGGCAGGAAGAGACCCAGTACTTC.

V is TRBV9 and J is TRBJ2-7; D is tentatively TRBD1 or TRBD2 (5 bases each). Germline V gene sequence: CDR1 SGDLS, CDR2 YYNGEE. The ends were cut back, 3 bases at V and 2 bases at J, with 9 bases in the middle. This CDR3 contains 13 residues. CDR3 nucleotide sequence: TGTGCCAGCAGCGAGGGACCCCCCTACGAGCAGTACTTC. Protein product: CASSEGPPYEQYF.

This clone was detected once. The CDR3 protein is CASSDRQTYSGTEAFF. In DNA form, the CDR3 reads TGTGCCAGCAGTGACCGACAGACGTACTCGGGCACTGAAGCTTTCTTT. The rearrangement joins TRBV6-1 to TRBJ1-1; D may be TRBD1 (5 bases). CDR3 length equals 16 residues. Per germline, CDR1 MNHNS and CDR2 SASEGT. V lost 3 bases to trimming and J lost 4 bases, with 18 bases between them.

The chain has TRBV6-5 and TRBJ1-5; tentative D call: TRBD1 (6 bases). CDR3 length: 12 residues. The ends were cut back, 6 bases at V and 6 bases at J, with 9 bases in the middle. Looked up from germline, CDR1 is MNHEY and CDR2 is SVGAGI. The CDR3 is CASRTGTQPQHF. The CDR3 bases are TGTGCCAGCAGGACAGGAACTCAGCCCCAGCATTTT.

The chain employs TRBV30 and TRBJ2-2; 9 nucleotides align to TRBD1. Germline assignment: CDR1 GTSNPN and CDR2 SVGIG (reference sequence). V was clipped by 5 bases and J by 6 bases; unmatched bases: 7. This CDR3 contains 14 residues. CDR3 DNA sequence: TGTGCCTGGGGGAGGGACAGGGCACCCGGGGAGCTGTTTTTT. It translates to CAWGRDRAPGELFF.

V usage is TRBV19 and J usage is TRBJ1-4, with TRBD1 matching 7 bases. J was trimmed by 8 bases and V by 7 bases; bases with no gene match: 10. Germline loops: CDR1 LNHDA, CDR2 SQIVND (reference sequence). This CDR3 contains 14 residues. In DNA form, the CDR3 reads TGTGCCAGTACGAGGGCAGGGGGGCAAGAAAAACTGTTTTTT. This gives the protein CASTRAGGQEKLFF. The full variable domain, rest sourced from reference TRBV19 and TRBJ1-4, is DGGITQSPKYLFRKEGQNVTLSCEQNLNHDAMYWYRQDPGQGLRLIYYSQIVNDFQKGDIAEGYSVSREKKESFPLTVTSAQKNPTAFYLCASTRAGGQEKLFFGSGTQLSVL.

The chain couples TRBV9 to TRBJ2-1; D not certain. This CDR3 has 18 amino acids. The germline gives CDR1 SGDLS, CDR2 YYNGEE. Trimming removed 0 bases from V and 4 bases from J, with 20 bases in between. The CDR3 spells CASSVGTFLKAAYNEQFF. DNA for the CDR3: TGTGCCAGCAGCGTAGGGACCTTTTTAAAGGCAGCGTACAATGAGCAGTTCTTC.

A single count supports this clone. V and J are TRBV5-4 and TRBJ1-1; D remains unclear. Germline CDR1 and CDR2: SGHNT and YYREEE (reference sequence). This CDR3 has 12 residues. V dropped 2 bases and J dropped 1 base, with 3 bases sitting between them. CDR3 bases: TGTGCCAGCAGCTTCCAGAACACTGAAGCTTTCTTT. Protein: CASSFQNTEAFF.

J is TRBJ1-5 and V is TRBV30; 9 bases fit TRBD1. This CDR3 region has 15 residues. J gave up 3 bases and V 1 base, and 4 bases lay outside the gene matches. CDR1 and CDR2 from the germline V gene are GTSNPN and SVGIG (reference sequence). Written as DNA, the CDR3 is TGTGCCTGGAGTGGCGGACAGGGGTACAATCAGCCCCAGCATTTT. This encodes CAWSGGQGYNQPQHF.

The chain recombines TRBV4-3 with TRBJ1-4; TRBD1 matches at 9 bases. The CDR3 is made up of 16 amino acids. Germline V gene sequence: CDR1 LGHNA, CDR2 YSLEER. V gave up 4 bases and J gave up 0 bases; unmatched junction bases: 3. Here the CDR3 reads CASSRDRAPTNEKLFF. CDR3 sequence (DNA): TGCGCCAGCAGCCGGGACAGGGCCCCAACTAATGAAAAACTGTTTTTT.

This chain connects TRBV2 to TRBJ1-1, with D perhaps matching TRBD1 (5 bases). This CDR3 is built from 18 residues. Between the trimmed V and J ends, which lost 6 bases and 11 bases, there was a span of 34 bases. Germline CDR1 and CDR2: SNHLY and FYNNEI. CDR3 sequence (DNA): TGTGCCAGCAGATTTACTATCAGAGGGGAGGAGCCCCCCAGGCGGGCTTTCTTT. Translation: CASRFTIRGEEPPRRAFF.

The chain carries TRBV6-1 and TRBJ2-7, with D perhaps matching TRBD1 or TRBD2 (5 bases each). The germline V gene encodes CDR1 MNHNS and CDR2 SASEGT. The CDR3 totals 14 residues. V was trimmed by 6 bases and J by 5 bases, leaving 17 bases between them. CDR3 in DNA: TGTGCCAGCAGCCCCGGGACCTACCGCAACGAGCAGTACTTC. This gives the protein CASSPGTYRNEQYF.

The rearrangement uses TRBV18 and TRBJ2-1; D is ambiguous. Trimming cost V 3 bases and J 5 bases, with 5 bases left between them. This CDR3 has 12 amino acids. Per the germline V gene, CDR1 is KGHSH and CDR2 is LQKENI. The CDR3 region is CASSPADNEQFF. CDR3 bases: TGTGCCAGCTCACCCGCAGACAATGAGCAGTTCTTC.

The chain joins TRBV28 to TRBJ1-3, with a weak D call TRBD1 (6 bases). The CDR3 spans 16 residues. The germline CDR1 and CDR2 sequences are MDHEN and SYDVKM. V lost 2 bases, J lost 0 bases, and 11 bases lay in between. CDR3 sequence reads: CASSLPGVNSGNTIYF. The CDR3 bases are TGTGCCAGCAGTTTACCAGGGGTAAACTCTGGAAACACCATATATTTT.

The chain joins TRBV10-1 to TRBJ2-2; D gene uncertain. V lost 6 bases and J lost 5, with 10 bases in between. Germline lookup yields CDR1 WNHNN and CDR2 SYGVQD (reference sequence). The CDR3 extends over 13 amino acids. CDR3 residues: CASSFSGTGELFF. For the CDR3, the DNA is TGCGCCAGCAGCTTCTCCGGAACCGGGGAGCTGTTTTTT.

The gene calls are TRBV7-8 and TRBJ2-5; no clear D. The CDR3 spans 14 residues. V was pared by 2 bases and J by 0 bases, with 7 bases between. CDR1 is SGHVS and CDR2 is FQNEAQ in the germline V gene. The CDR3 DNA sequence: TGTGCCAGCAGCTTAAGACCGAACCAAGAGACCCAGTACTTC. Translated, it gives CASSLRPNQETQYF.

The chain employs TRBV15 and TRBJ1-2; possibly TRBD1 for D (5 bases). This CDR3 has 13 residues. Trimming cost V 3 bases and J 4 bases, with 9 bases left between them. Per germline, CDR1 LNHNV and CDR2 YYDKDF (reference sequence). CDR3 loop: CATSRQGSYGYTF. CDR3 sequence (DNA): TGTGCCACCAGCAGGCAGGGTAGCTATGGCTACACCTTC.

CDR3 coding DNA: TGTGCCAGCAGTCCCCCCGGGACGGATGGCTACACCTTC. Its protein product is CASSPPGTDGYTF. This chain uses TRBV5-4 with TRBJ1-2, with D maybe TRBD1 (5 bases). The V end was cut by 5 bases, the J end by 6 bases, with 14 bases between. CDR1 is SGHNT, CDR2 YYREEE, per germline (reference sequence). The CDR3 extends over 13 amino acids.